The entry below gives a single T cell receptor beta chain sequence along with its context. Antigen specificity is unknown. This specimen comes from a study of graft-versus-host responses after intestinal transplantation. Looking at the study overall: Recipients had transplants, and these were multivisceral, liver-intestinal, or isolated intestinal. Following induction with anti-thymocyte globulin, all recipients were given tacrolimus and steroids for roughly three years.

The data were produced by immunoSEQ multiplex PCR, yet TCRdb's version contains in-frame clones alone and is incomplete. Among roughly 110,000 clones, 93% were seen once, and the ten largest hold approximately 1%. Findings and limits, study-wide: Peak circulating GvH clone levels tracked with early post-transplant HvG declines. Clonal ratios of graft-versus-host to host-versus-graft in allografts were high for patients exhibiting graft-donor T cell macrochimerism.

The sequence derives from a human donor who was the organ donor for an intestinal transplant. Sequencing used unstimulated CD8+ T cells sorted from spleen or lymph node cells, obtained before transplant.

Here the CDR3 reads CASSQPGTGELFF. Here the CDR3 DNA reads TGCGCCAGCAGCCAGCCAGGGACCGGGGAGCTGTTTTTT. The V gene is TRBV4-3, the J gene TRBJ2-2, with D possibly TRBD1 on 5 matching bases. Germline V gene sequence: CDR1 LGHNA, CDR2 YSLEER. The CDR3 extends over 13 amino acids. Trimming pared 3 bases from V and 5 bases from J, leaving 7 bases between.